This is a list of T cell receptor beta chains from one sample in a study of cytomegalovirus exposure and HLA in healthy donors. TCRdb's table, derived via immunoSEQ multiplex PCR, lists solely in-frame clones and lacks some. The sample lists around 120,000 clones; around 81% were seen once. The sample taken for sequencing was PBMCs. The origin of the receptors is a young man in good health and CMV-seronegative. CDR3s include the opening cysteine and the closing phenylalanine or tryptophan. Each record gives: CDR3 length, V gene, CDR3 protein.

16	TRBV4-3	CASSHMRGGSYNEQFF
13	TRBV15	CATRGQGYETQYF
14	TRBV5-1	CASSGDRGSDTQYF
13	TRBV13	CASSFVRKETQYF
13	TRBV19	CATPRTGTGELFF
13	TRBV7-9	CASSSQGARGYTF
14	TRBV5-8	CASRDRQAPQPQHF
17	TRBV4-1	CASSQLKLKTDYNEQFF
18	TRBV11-3	CASSSSGAGQGLHGELFF
14	TRBV2	CASRGTLLRYEQYF
16	TRBV9	CASSASGTVVGYGYTF
15	TRBV7-2	CASSLANGQGGEQYF
15	TRBV14	CASSQVSLASGELFF
15	TRBV27	CASSFGTVGNSPLHF